The present T cell receptor beta chain was sequenced within a study of blood T cells in healthy people across ages (dated by TCRdb to the mid-2010s). In terms of the full investigation: Template switching captured roughly one uniquely barcoded TCR beta cDNA molecule per two T cells in model experiments. To track age-related changes in TCR beta repertoire diversity, the study relied on deep sequencing normalized with unique cDNA molecular identifiers. Four age groups were formed from the donors: young (average approximately 15 years), middle-aged (around 39), aged (62) and long-lived (around 82). To avoid experimental bias, donors of different ages were spread randomly across the sequencing lanes. Using the same blood draw, the study looked at two additional independent replicas of 1 million unique cDNA reads for two donors, one aged 18 to 30 and the other aged 80 or older. General conclusions and limits of the study: The CMV infection status of donors was not known, potentially confounding age-related changes in expanded clonotypes. Estimates of total diversity based on one million sequenced T cells were regarded as lower bounds and as underestimates. The percentage of naive T cells measured by flow cytometry correlated strongly with observed TCR beta diversity. Compared with the aged group, the long-lived group had more naive CD4+ T cells, fewer expanded clones and increased TCR diversity, suggesting age selection. Observed TCR beta diversity per million T cells fell roughly linearly with age, and a significant reduction was already apparent by age roughly 40. Because profiling used bulk unsorted PBMCs, naive and antigen-experienced compartments could not be compared conclusively.

This clonotype was recorded many times. Its antigen is currently not known. Per-base quality was not reported, and no clone a single base away is much larger than it. Donors were a few dozen systemically healthy Caucasian individuals from Russia aged about 6 to 100 years. Roughly 10 milliliters of peripheral blood were drawn from each donor into EDTA-treated Vacutainer tubes. Ficoll-Paque density-gradient centrifugation was used to isolate PBMCs, with at least 6.5 million per sample. Trizol reagent was used to extract total RNA from PBMCs, with at least 6 micrograms per sample. The percentages of naive CD45RAhigh/CD27high T cells were determined by flow cytometry on a PBMC aliquot from every donor. Inclusive of the bounding cysteine and phenylalanine, the CDR3 is 12 residues long. The sequence is cut down to CDR3 DNA, 36 bases in frame from base 1. Trimming removed 3 bases from V and 2 bases from J, leaving 7 bases between the germline ends. From the germline V gene (reference sequence), CDR1 is DFQATT and CDR2 is SNEGSKA.

The library was made by 5' RACE. Instrument used: Illumina HiSeq 2500. The second PCR ran for about 6 to 11 cycles and used a J-beta primer mix along with a sample-barcoded 5' primer. Each TCR beta cDNA molecule received a unique molecular identifier from a template-switch 5' adaptor carrying 12 random nucleotides. At least 3 million CDR3-containing paired-end reads were obtained from each sample. The Mint cDNA synthesis kit, primed by a TRBC-specific oligonucleotide, was used to synthesize first-strand cDNA from all RNA. After uracil-DNA glycosylase treatment, a first 18-cycle PCR used universal primers M1SS and BC2_uni_R on all cDNA. The authors' pipeline ran thus. Each sample was normalized by randomly selecting 1 million high-quality reads, each carrying a distinct molecular identifier. Reads sharing molecular identifiers were discarded rather than binned into consensus sequences. MiTCR, set to a Q25 quality threshold and the strictest error-elimination algorithm, was used for CDR3 identification, clonotype clustering and error correction. A nonparametric unseen species model with Euler transformation was used to estimate a lower bound on total TCR beta diversity. The public reads were run again by TCRdb, first through fastp at Q25 and then through MiXCR, and only productive beta chains were kept. One record per CDR3 amino acid sequence lists the most common genes and DNA. The authors' filters were not applied to this entry. Present in this sample are about 670,000 distinct CDR3 sequences, roughly half of which were seen just once. Approximately 12% of the sample rests with the top ten.

Source material: blood. This sequence uses TRBV20-1 and TRBJ2-5, and possibly TRBD2, on 5 matching bases. This receptor was taken from a woman aged 80 or over in good health. The CDR3 region reads CSASRLQETQYF. The nucleotide sequence is TGCAGTGCTAGTAGACTACAAGAGACCCAGTACTTC.